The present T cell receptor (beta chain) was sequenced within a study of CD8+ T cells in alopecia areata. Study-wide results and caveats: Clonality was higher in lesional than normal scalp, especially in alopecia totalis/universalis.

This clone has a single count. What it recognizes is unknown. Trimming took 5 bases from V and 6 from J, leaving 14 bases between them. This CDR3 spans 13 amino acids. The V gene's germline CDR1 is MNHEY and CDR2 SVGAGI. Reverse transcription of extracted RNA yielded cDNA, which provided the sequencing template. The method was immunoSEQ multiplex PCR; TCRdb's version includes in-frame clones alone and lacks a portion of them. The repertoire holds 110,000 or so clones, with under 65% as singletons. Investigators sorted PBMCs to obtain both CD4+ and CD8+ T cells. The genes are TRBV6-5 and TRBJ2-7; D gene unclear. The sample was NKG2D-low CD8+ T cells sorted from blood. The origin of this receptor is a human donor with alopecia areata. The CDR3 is CASSPGPSGEQYF. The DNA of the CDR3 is TGTGCCAGCAGTCCTGGACCGTCTGGCGAGCAGTACTTC.